Following are 14 T cell receptor beta chains from one sample sequenced in a study of shared clonotypes between healthy human individuals. Assay used: immunoSEQ multiplex PCR; TCRdb lists only in-frame clones, some missing. This table holds about 1.4 million clones, roughly 96% found once. The sample was naive CD4+ T cells sorted from blood. The sample's subset: CD45RA+ positively selected. The receptors were sampled from a man aged 30 to 45 in good health.

This CDR3 reads CASSLEGWGRGGYEQYF. CDR3 DNA sequence: TGTGCCAGCAGCTTAGAAGGTTGGGGCAGGGGAGGATACGAGCAGTACTTC. The genes are TRBV11-2 and TRBJ2-7; D is tentatively TRBD1 or TRBD2 (6 bases each). V gave up 0 bases and J gave up 4 bases, with 19 bases separating them. Looked up from germline, CDR1 is SGHAT and CDR2 is FQNNGV. This CDR3 region has 17 residues.

V usage is TRBV5-6 and J usage is TRBJ2-7; 8 bases match TRBD1. This CDR3 is built from 15 residues. With 2 bases clipped from V and 3 bases from J, the junction kept 7 bases outside the gene matches. Germline assignment: CDR1 SGHDT and CDR2 YYEEEE. The CDR3 DNA is TGTGCCAGCAGCTTTCGGGACAGGATCTACTACGAGCAGTACTTC. It specifies CASSFRDRIYYEQYF.

Worth noting for this clone: Other DNA sequences within the sample encode an identical CDR3. The rearrangement joins TRBV20-1 to TRBJ2-5, with D perhaps TRBD2 (5 bases). The CDR3 consists of 11 residues. CDR1 and CDR2 from the germline V gene are DFQATT and SNEGSKA (reference sequence). V gave up 5 bases and J gave up 4 bases, with 8 bases separating them. The CDR3 region is CSAGRGETQYF. The CDR3 region has the DNA TGCAGTGCTGGACGGGGAGAGACCCAGTACTTC.

The chain recombines TRBV2 with TRBJ2-7; D not certain. The CDR3 has 11 amino acids. Looked up from germline, CDR1 is SNHLY and CDR2 is FYNNEI. The ends were cut back, 8 bases at V and 6 bases at J, with 11 bases in the middle. The CDR3 coding sequence is TGTGCCAGCGTGAGTAGCTCCGAGCAGTACTTC. Protein: CASVSSSEQYF.

This chain links TRBV10-3 with TRBJ1-1; 7 bases are shared with TRBD1. From germline, CDR1 is ENHRY and CDR2 SYGVKD. Unmatched junction bases numbered 2, after V lost 2 bases and J lost 11 bases. The CDR3 runs 11 residues. CDR3: CAISETGEAFF. As DNA, the CDR3 is TGTGCCATCAGTGAGACAGGGGAGGCTTTCTTT.

This clone came up once. The chain is built from TRBV6-6 and TRBJ2-1, with a tentative D call TRBD2 (5 bases). Germline CDR1 and CDR2: MNHNY and SVGAGI (reference sequence). V was cut by 0 bases and J by 4 bases, with 10 bases left in between. CDR3 length: 15 residues. Written as DNA, the CDR3 is TGTGCCAGCAGTTACTCGAACAGCGGTTACAATGAGCAGTTCTTC. It yields the protein CASSYSNSGYNEQFF.

The chain uses TRBV18 and TRBJ1-2, with 7 bases fitting TRBD1. From germline, CDR1 is KGHSH and CDR2 LQKENI. V was pared by 0 bases and J by 8 bases, with 6 bases of the junction left unmatched. CDR3 length equals 14 residues. CDR3 coding DNA: TGTGCCAGCTCACCACCGGCCACAGGGGAGGGCTACACCTTC. It encodes CASSPPATGEGYTF.

This chain links TRBV6-5 with TRBJ1-1; D remains ambiguous. V lost 0 bases and J 7 bases, leaving 9 bases between the germline ends. The CDR3 consists of 13 residues. Germline V gene sequence: CDR1 MNHEY, CDR2 SVGAGI. The CDR3 DNA sequence: TGTGCCAGCAGTTACTCGACCCAGCTTGAAGCTTTCTTT. This codes for CASSYSTQLEAFF.

This chain links TRBV5-5 with TRBJ2-2, with 10 bases matching TRBD1. The CDR3 covers 15 residues. V was pared by 3 bases and J by 3 bases, with 2 bases of the junction left unmatched. CDR1 and CDR2 from the germline V gene are SGHKS and YYEKEE (reference sequence). For the CDR3, the DNA is TGTGCCAGCAGCTATGGACAGGGGGACACCGGGGAGCTGTTTTTT. This gives the protein CASSYGQGDTGELFF.

The rearrangement joins TRBV29-1 to TRBJ1-1; D is perhaps TRBD1 (6 bases). Germline values: CDR1 SQVTM, CDR2 ANQGSEA. The V end lost 6 bases, the J end lost 5 bases, and 19 bases lay between the germline ends. The CDR3 is 14 amino acids. The CDR3 protein is CSVLEGGRGTEAFF. In DNA, the CDR3 is TGCAGCGTCCTCGAGGGGGGCAGGGGAACTGAAGCTTTCTTT.

The chain recombines TRBV28 with TRBJ1-1; D perhaps matches TRBD1 (5 bases). Germline assignment: CDR1 MDHEN and CDR2 SYDVKM. The CDR3 runs 15 residues. The V end was cut by 6 bases, the J end by 5 bases, with 19 bases between. The CDR3 spells CASRDRRAAETEAFF. Here the CDR3 DNA reads TGTGCCAGCAGGGACCGCAGGGCGGCCGAAACTGAAGCTTTCTTT.

This chain connects TRBV5-6 to TRBJ2-7; D may correspond to TRBD1 or TRBD2 (5 bases each). V lost 2 bases, J lost 0 bases, and 21 bases lay in between. CDR1 is SGHDT, CDR2 YYEEEE, per germline. The CDR3 contains 18 residues. CDR3 sequence (DNA): TGTGCCAGCAGCTTCCCGGGGACGGTTAGCAACTTCTCCTACGAGCAGTACTTC. The encoded protein is CASSFPGTVSNFSYEQYF.

This rearrangement joins TRBV19 to TRBJ2-7, with D possibly called TRBD1 or TRBD2 (5 bases each). The germline CDR1 and CDR2 sequences are LNHDA and SQIVND (reference sequence). The CDR3 runs 16 residues. Trimming left V 2 bases short and J 3 bases short, with 17 bases between. This CDR3 is CASSIRTGTGIYEQYF. CDR3 DNA sequence: TGTGCCAGTAGTATACGAACCGGGACGGGAATCTACGAGCAGTACTTC. The full variable domain, completed using reference TRBV19 and TRBJ2-7, is DGGITQSPKYLFRKEGQNVTLSCEQNLNHDAMYWYRQDPGQGLRLIYYSQIVNDFQKGDIAEGYSVSREKKESFPLTVTSAQKNPTAFYLCASSIRTGTGIYEQYFGPGTRLTVT.

The chain employs TRBV13 and TRBJ2-2, with 12 bases matching TRBD2. The germline V gene encodes CDR1 PRHDT and CDR2 FYEKMQ (reference sequence). The CDR3 is made up of 16 amino acids. The J segment lost 7 bases and the V segment lost 1 base, leaving 4 bases of the junction unmatched. For the CDR3, the DNA is TGTGCCAGCAGCTTAGTACTAGCGGGAGGAGGCGGGGAGCTGTTTTTT. It is translated as CASSLVLAGGGGELFF.